The rows below give T cell receptor beta chains drawn from one sample of a study of shared clonotypes between healthy human individuals. Assay used: immunoSEQ multiplex PCR; TCRdb lists only in-frame clones, some missing. The sample holds some 2 million clones, 85% to 95% seen once. The sample was naive CD8+ T cells sorted from blood. The receptors were sampled from a man younger than 35 in good health. Both conserved end residues are part of each CDR3. The order of the fields is clone size, J gene, V gene, CDR3 length, D gene, CDR3 DNA, CDR3 protein. A D gene is named only where the DNA matches it firmly. Where a row states a size, it is once, few, many or the class of an expanded clone; other rows omit it.

size: NA
J: TRBJ2-7
V: TRBV7-9
length: 16
D: TRBD2
DNA: TGTGCCAGCAGCTTAGGAGGTCCAGCGGGACTGCGGGAGCAGTACTTC
CDR3: CASSLGGPAGLREQYF

size: NA
J: TRBJ1-1
V: TRBV5-1
length: 11
D: NA
DNA: TGCGCCAGCAGTTTGAACACTGAAGCTTTCTTT
CDR3: CASSLNTEAFF

size: NA
J: TRBJ2-5
V: TRBV28
length: 12
D: NA
DNA: TGTGCCAGCGGCCCGCAGGAAGAGACCCAGTACTTC
CDR3: CASGPQEETQYF

size: NA
J: TRBJ1-5
V: TRBV19
length: 14
D: NA
DNA: TGTGCCAGTACCGGGGGAGCTAGCAATCAGCCCCAGCATTTT
CDR3: CASTGGASNQPQHF

size: NA
J: TRBJ2-7
V: TRBV27
length: 14
D: TRBD1
DNA: TGTGCCAGCAGTTACAGGGGGCGACTATACGAGCAGTACTTC
CDR3: CASSYRGRLYEQYF

size: NA
J: TRBJ1-2
V: TRBV4-1
length: 17
D: TRBD1
DNA: TGCGCCAGCAGCCAAGTTGAGACGGGACAGTTCAACTATGGCTACACCTTC
CDR3: CASSQVETGQFNYGYTF

size: NA
J: TRBJ1-1
V: TRBV6-1
length: 14
D: TRBD1
DNA: TGTGCCAGCAGGTCCGGGACAGGGCACACTGAAGCTTTCTTT
CDR3: CASRSGTGHTEAFF

size: NA
J: TRBJ2-1
V: TRBV27
length: 13
D: NA
DNA: TGTGCCAGCAGTTGGGAAGCTTCCGATGAGCAGTTCTTC
CDR3: CASSWEASDEQFF

size: NA
J: TRBJ1-6
V: TRBV14
length: 16
D: TRBD1
DNA: TGTGCCAGCAATAAGGCGGGCAGGGGGGCTAATTCACCCCTCCACTTT
CDR3: CASNKAGRGANSPLHF

size: NA
J: TRBJ2-2
V: TRBV30
length: 15
D: TRBD1
DNA: TGTGCCTGGAGTAGGGACAGGGGATACACCGGGGAGCTGTTTTTT
CDR3: CAWSRDRGYTGELFF

size: NA
J: TRBJ2-7
V: TRBV7-9
length: 15
D: NA
DNA: TGTGCCAGCAGCTTAGAGGGGCTACCTTGGTCCGAGCAGTACTTC
CDR3: CASSLEGLPWSEQYF

size: NA
J: TRBJ1-1
V: TRBV9
length: 13
D: NA
DNA: TGTGCCAGCAGCCCGGACGGAAACACTGAAGCTTTCTTT
CDR3: CASSPDGNTEAFF

size: NA
J: TRBJ2-7
V: TRBV2
length: 15
D: TRBD1
DNA: TGTGCCAGCAGCCCCCCGGGACAGGGGTCCTACGAGCAGTACTTC
CDR3: CASSPPGQGSYEQYF

size: NA
J: TRBJ2-3
V: TRBV12-5
length: 13
D: NA
DNA: TGTGCTAGTGGAGGGGACCTCACAGATACGCAGTATTTT
CDR3: CASGGDLTDTQYF

size: NA
J: TRBJ2-7
V: TRBV11-2
length: 17
D: TRBD1
DNA: TGTGCCAGCAGCTTAGATTTGGGACAGGGGACTTCCTACGAGCAGTACTTC
CDR3: CASSLDLGQGTSYEQYF

size: NA
J: TRBJ2-3
V: TRBV15
length: 13
D: NA
DNA: TGTGCCACCAGCCCCGAAAACACAGATACGCAGTATTTT
CDR3: CATSPENTDTQYF

size: once
J: TRBJ2-3
V: TRBV7-9
length: 16
D: NA
DNA: TGTGCCAGCATCCACAGGATCTTCGGGGGTGCAGATACGCAGTATTTT
CDR3: CASIHRIFGGADTQYF

size: NA
J: TRBJ1-6
V: TRBV7-9
length: 16
D: NA
DNA: TGTGCCAGCAACGAAGGGGGAGAAACCTATAATTCACCCCTCCACTTT
CDR3: CASNEGGETYNSPLHF

size: NA
J: TRBJ2-1
V: TRBV5-6
length: 15
D: NA
DNA: TGTGCCAGCAGCGGACAGCCTAGCTCCTACAATGAGCAGTTCTTC
CDR3: CASSGQPSSYNEQFF

size: NA
J: TRBJ2-2
V: TRBV5-5
length: 12
D: NA
DNA: TGTGCCAGCACCGAAAACACCGGGGAGCTGTTTTTT
CDR3: CASTENTGELFF